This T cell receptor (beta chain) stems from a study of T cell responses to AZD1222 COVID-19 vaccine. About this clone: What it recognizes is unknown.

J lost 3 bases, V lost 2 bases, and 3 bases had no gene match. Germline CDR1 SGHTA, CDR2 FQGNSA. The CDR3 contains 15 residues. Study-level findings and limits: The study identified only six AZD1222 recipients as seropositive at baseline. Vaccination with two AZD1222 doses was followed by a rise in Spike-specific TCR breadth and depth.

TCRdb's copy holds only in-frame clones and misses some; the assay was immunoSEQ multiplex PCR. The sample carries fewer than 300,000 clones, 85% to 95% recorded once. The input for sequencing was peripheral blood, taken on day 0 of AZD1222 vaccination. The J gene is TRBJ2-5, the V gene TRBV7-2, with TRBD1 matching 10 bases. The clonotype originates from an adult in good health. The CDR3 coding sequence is TGTGCCAGCAGCTTATATGGGACAGGGGAAGAGACCCAGTACTTC. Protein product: CASSLYGTGEETQYF.